Following are 16 T cell receptor beta chains from one sample sequenced in a study of T cell responses to AZD1222 COVID-19 vaccine. Profiling relied on immunoSEQ multiplex PCR, and the TCRdb table lists in-frame clones only, not all of them. The repertoire holds 100,000 or so clones, roughly nine tenths seen once, with 3.5% to 4% in the top ten. The specimen was peripheral blood, collected on day 0 of AZD1222 vaccination. The receptors here all came from an adult in good health.

This clone was seen once. The V gene is TRBV3-1 (or the pseudogene TRBV3-2), the J gene TRBJ1-5; D is unresolved. Between the trimmed V and J ends, which lost 4 bases and 4 bases, there was a span of 14 bases. Germline loops: CDR1 LGHDT, CDR2 YNNKEL (reference sequence). This CDR3 is 15 amino acids long. CDR3 loop: CASSPRFALNQPQHF. CDR3 in DNA: TGTGCCAGCAGCCCCCGTTTCGCTTTGAATCAGCCCCAGCATTTT.

The chain has TRBV9 and TRBJ1-2, with 10 bases that match TRBD1. The CDR3 runs 18 residues. Germline V gives CDR1 SGDLS, CDR2 YYNGEE. J lost 8 bases, V lost 0 bases, and 16 bases had no gene match. The CDR3 DNA sequence: TGTGCCAGCAGCGTAGGATATATGGACAGGGGGGTAGTGAAGGGCTACACCTTC. The encoded protein is CASSVGYMDRGVVKGYTF.

The sample holds a few counts of this clone. The chain employs TRBV19 and TRBJ1-2; TRBD1 is a possible D gene (5 bases). The CDR3 consists of 13 residues. The germline CDR1 and CDR2 sequences are LNHDA and SQIVND (reference sequence). V shed 4 bases and J shed 3 bases, with 9 bases lying between them. For the CDR3, the DNA is TGTGCCAGTAGTAGGAGCAGGGACTATGGCTACACCTTC. Translating it yields CASSRSRDYGYTF.

This rearrangement joins TRBV7-2 to TRBJ1-1; D unclear. Germline V gene sequence: CDR1 SGHTA, CDR2 FQGNSA. The CDR3 spans 14 residues. V was shortened by 5 bases and J by 0 bases, with 10 bases between the two germline ends. This CDR3 reads CASSTTDLNTEAFF. The DNA for the CDR3 is TGTGCCAGCAGCACTACAGATCTGAACACTGAAGCTTTCTTT.

A single count supports this clone. The V and J genes are TRBV15 and TRBJ2-7; D unresolved. CDR3 size: 14 residues. V lost 0 bases to trimming and J lost 2 bases, with 8 bases between them. The germline gives CDR1 LNHNV, CDR2 YYDKDF (reference sequence). CDR3 bases: TGTGCCACCAGCAGAGAAGACTTCACCTACGAGCAGTACTTC. Protein: CATSREDFTYEQYF. Using reference TRBV15 and TRBJ2-7 for the parts outside the CDR3, the full variable domain is DAMVIQNPRYQVTQFGKPVTLSCSQTLNHNVMYWYQQKSSQAPKLLFHYYDKDFNNEADTPDNFQSRRPNTSFCFLDIRSPGLGDTAMYLCATSREDFTYEQYFGPGTRLTVT.

The CDR3 spells CASSLAMGGHLSYEQYF. Here the CDR3 DNA reads TGTGCCAGCAGCTTAGCGATGGGAGGACACCTCTCCTACGAGCAGTACTTC. The chain has TRBV7-9 and TRBJ2-7; D is possibly TRBD2 (6 bases). Per the germline V gene, CDR1 is SEHNR and CDR2 is FQNEAQ (reference sequence). The CDR3 spans 17 residues. Trimming cost V 0 bases and J 0 bases, with 15 bases left between them. The entire variable domain, with the rest obtained from reference TRBV7-9 and TRBJ2-7, is as follows: DTGVSQNPRHKITKRGQNVTFRCDPISEHNRLYWYRQTLGQGPEFLTYFQNEAQLEKSRLLSDRFSAERPKGSFSTLEIQRTEQGDSAMYLCASSLAMGGHLSYEQYFGPGTRLTVT.

V is TRBV6-5 and J is TRBJ1-1; no reliable D call. This CDR3 has 12 amino acids. Trimming took 0 bases from V and 6 from J, leaving 5 bases between them. Germline loops: CDR1 MNHEY, CDR2 SVGAGI. Here the CDR3 reads CASSYSGSEAFF. The CDR3 DNA reads as TGTGCCAGCAGTTACTCGGGGTCTGAAGCTTTCTTT.

V usage is TRBV21-1 and J usage is TRBJ2-1; TRBD1, the table's D call, was not compared with the DNA. TRBV21-1 corresponds to a pseudogene. The CDR3 is made up of 16 amino acids. CDR3 nucleotide sequence: TGTGCCAGCAGCTCGGATGGGACAGGGGTGTACAATGAGCAGTTCTTC. Amino acids: CASSSDGTGVYNEQFF.

This chain connects TRBV11-2 to TRBJ2-2; D ambiguous. V shed 6 bases and J shed 1 base, with 12 bases lying between them. This CDR3 has 15 residues. Germline CDR1 reads SGHAT; CDR2 reads FQNNGV. The DNA of the CDR3 is TGTGCCAGCAGTTTATCAGGTTTGAACACCGGGGAGCTGTTTTTT. This gives the protein CASSLSGLNTGELFF. Combining the CDR3 with reference TRBV11-2 and TRBJ2-2 gives the whole variable domain EAGVAQSPRYKIIEKRQSVAFWCNPISGHATLYWYQQILGQGPKLLIQFQNNGVVDDSQLPKDRFSAERLKGVDSTLKIQPAKLEDSAVYLCASSLSGLNTGELFFGEGSRLTVL.

The chain uses TRBV27 and TRBJ1-1; D is undetermined. CDR3 length: 14 residues. Germline CDR1 reads MNHEY; CDR2 reads SMNVEV (reference sequence). V lost 3 bases to trimming and J lost 0 bases, with 8 bases between them. The CDR3 region has the DNA TGTGCCAGCAGTTTTCTCATTCTGAACACTGAAGCTTTCTTT. Its translation is CASSFLILNTEAFF.

The rearrangement uses TRBV5-1 and TRBJ1-1; 10 bases fit TRBD1. This CDR3 contains 14 residues. The germline CDR1 and CDR2 sequences are SGHRS and YFSETQ. V lost 5 bases to trimming and J lost 4 bases; unmatched junction nucleotides: 5. CDR3 loop: CASSLTGGGTEAFF. CDR3 nucleotides: TGCGCCAGCAGTTTGACAGGGGGCGGCACTGAAGCTTTCTTT.

The chain recombines TRBV3-1 (or the pseudogene TRBV3-2) with TRBJ1-4; D possibly corresponds to TRBD1 (5 bases). In germline, CDR1 is LGHDT, CDR2 YNNKEL (reference sequence). Trimming pared 0 bases from V and 5 bases from J, leaving 13 bases between. The CDR3 runs to 16 residues. The CDR3 DNA is TGTGCCAGCAGCCAAGATAGAAATTGGGGGAATGAAAAACTGTTTTTT. This translates into CASSQDRNWGNEKLFF.

In this sample, this clone turned up once. J is TRBJ2-1 and V is TRBV4-3; D not certain. Trimming removed 3 bases at V and 9 bases at J, with 12 bases between. The CDR3 runs to 13 residues. Germline V gives CDR1 LGHNA, CDR2 YSLEER. Here the CDR3 reads CASSQFSFGEQFF. The CDR3 bases are TGCGCCAGCAGCCAGTTCTCGTTCGGTGAGCAGTTCTTC.

The chain couples TRBV24-1 to TRBJ2-5; 8 bases map to TRBD1. The CDR3 consists of 16 residues. CDR1 and CDR2 from the germline V gene are KGHDR and SFDVKD. The trim removed 4 bases at V and 5 bases at J, leaving 11 bases unmatched. The DNA of the CDR3 is TGTGCCACCAGTGACCCCGGACAGGGAGAGGATGAGACCCAGTACTTC. This gives the protein CATSDPGQGEDETQYF.

The genes are TRBV5-6 and TRBJ1-5; 7 bases map to TRBD1. Trimming removed 0 bases from V and 6 bases from J; junction bases left unmatched: 6. The CDR3 loop spans 15 amino acids. CDR1 is SGHDT, CDR2 YYEEEE, per germline. In DNA form, the CDR3 reads TGTGCCAGCAGCTTGGCCAGGGCAGGGGGTCAGCCCCAGCATTTT. Its translation is CASSLARAGGQPQHF. Using reference TRBV5-6 and TRBJ1-5 for the parts outside the CDR3, the full variable domain is DAGVTQSPTHLIKTRGQQVTLRCSPKSGHDTVSWYQQALGQGPQFIFQYYEEEERQRGNFPDRFSGHQFPNYSSELNVNALLLGDSALYLCASSLARAGGQPQHFGDGTRLSIL.

This clone was seen a handful of times. This chain links TRBV6-5 with TRBJ2-1; the D gene is possibly TRBD2 (6 bases). The V and J ends lost 3 bases and 1 base respectively, with 10 bases between them. Germline-derived CDR1 and CDR2 are MNHEY and SVGAGI. The CDR3 is 15 residues long. The CDR3 DNA sequence: TGTGCCAGCAGTTATGCTAGCGAGTCCTACAATGAGCAGTTCTTC. Its translation is CASSYASESYNEQFF.